This TCR beta chain was identified during a study of CD8 T cells in Susac syndrome. RNA amounts of 0.5 to 1 ug underwent reverse transcription with random hexamers. By means of immunoSEQ multiplex PCR, TCR beta CDR3 spanning 54 Vbeta and 13 Jbeta underwent amplification. TCRdb fed the immunoSEQ multiplex PCR reads into MiXCR, producing one record per CDR3 protein. Among approximately 160,000 distinct CDR3 sequences listed, 92% were seen once. Healthy donors constituted the control group, matched for age and sex. Purification of the CD8+ and CD4+ T cells relied on negative isolation, and TEMRA cells underwent FACS enrichment. Trimming took 2 bases from V and 6 from J, leaving 16 bases between them. The CDR3 extends over 15 amino acids. CDR1 is LGHNA and CDR2 is YSLEER in the germline V gene.

The clonotype was recovered from a human donor in good health. The rearrangement joins TRBV4-3 to TRBJ1-2; possible D gene TRBD1, 5 bases. The sequenced sample consisted of CD4+ T cells from PBMCs. CDR3 nucleotides: TGCGCCAGCAGCCAAACCTTAGCAGGGATGGATGGCTACACCTTC. Translation gives CASSQTLAGMDGYTF.